This entry concerns a single T cell receptor beta chain. No antigen is known for it. The CDR3 has 13 amino acids. Per germline, CDR1 SGHTA and CDR2 FQGNSA. Trimming took 6 bases from V and 8 from J, leaving 11 bases between them. As to treatment: approximately nine-day PBMC culture with coronavirus spike peptide pools or control peptides (ViraFEST assay). Per well, two million PBMCs were cultured in the presence of approximately 10 IU/ml IL-2 and roughly 10 ug/ml peptide pools. The data stem from a study of vaccination and CD4 T cells after COVID-19. Study-wide background: Cells were stimulated with overlapping spike peptides from SARS-CoV-2, HCoV-NL63, HCoV-OC43 and HCoV-229E. Cultures acting as controls obtained a CEFX pool, an HIV-1 Nef pool, or no peptide. Study outcomes and limitations: Convalescent patients had 304 of 307 vaccine-specific clones showing spike mono-reactivity.

Cultured CD4+ T cell DNA was sequenced using the Oncomine TCR Beta short-read assay. One entry per CDR3 protein results from TCRdb running MiXCR on the PCR reads. The sample has 11,000 to 15,000 distinct CDR3 sequences; 61% are singletons. The sample was CD4+ T cells from blood, cultured in vitro. The chain uses TRBV7-2 and TRBJ1-6; D remains unclear. The clonotype originates from a human donor who had recovered from COVID-19. The CDR3 protein is CASSSRQDSPLHF. The DNA of the CDR3 is TGTGCCAGCAGTTCCCGTCAAGATTCACCCCTCCACTTT.